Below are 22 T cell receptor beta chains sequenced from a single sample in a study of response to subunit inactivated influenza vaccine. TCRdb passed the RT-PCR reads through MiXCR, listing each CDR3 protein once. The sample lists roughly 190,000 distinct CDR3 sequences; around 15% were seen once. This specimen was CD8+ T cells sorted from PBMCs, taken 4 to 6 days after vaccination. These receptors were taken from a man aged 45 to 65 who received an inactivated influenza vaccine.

In DNA form, the CDR3 reads TGTGCCAGCAGTTTTTCCAGCTCCTACAATGAGCAGTTCTTC. Translation: CASSFSSSYNEQFF. The chain combines TRBV27 with TRBJ2-1; no definite D call. CDR1 is MNHEY, CDR2 SMNVEV, per germline (reference sequence). V shed 3 bases and J shed 0 bases, with 6 bases lying between them. The CDR3 spans 14 residues.

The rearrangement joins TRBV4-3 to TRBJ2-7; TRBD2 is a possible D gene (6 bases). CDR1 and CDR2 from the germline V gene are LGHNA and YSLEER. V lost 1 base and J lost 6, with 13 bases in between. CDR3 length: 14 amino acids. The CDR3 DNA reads TGCGCCAGCAGCCAAGGGCGGGGATCAGGCGAGCAGTACTTC. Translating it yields CASSQGRGSGEQYF.

This CDR3 is CASTPYLGAAGYTF. CDR3 nucleotides: TGTGCCAGCACCCCGTATTTGGGGGCGGCTGGCTACACCTTC. The V call is TRBV6-1, the J call TRBJ1-2, with a possible D match to TRBD1 (6 bases). Germline V gene sequence: CDR1 MNHNS, CDR2 SASEGT. CDR3 length: 14 residues. Trimming left V 7 bases short and J 7 bases short, with 19 bases between.

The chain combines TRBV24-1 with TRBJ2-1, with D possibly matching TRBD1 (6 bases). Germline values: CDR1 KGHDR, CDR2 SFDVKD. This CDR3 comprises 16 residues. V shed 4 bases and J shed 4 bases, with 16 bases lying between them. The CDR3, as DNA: TGTGCCACCAGTGACCCCCGATTAGGGGGATACAATGAGCAGTTCTTC. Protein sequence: CATSDPRLGGYNEQFF.

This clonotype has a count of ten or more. The CDR3, as DNA: TGTGCCACCAGTGAGATAGGGGCAGATACGCAGTATTTT. Its translation is CATSEIGADTQYF. The J gene is TRBJ2-3, the V gene TRBV24-1; perhaps TRBD1 as D (5 bases). V lost 4 bases to trimming and J lost 4 bases, with 8 bases between them. Germline loops: CDR1 KGHDR, CDR2 SFDVKD. CDR3 length: 13 amino acids.

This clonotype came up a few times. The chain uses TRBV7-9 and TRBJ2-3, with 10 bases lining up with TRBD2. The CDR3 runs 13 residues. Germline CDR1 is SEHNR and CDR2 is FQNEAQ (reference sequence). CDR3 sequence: CSVGLAVTDTQYF. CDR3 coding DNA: TGTTCAGTCGGACTAGCGGTGACAGATACGCAGTATTTT.

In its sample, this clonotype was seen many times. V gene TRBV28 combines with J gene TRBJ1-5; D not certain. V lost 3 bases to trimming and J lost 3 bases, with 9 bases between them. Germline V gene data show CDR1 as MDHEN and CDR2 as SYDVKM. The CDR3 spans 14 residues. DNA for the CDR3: TGTGCCAGCAGTTTTCTGGGGATCAATCAGCCCCAGCATTTT. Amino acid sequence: CASSFLGINQPQHF.

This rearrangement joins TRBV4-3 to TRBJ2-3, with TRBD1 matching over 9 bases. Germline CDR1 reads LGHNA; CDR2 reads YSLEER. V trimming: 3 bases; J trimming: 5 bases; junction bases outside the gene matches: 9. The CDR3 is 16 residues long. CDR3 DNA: TGCGCCAGCAGCCAGACCGACAGGGGGGTTGAAGATACGCAGTATTTT. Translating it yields CASSQTDRGVEDTQYF.

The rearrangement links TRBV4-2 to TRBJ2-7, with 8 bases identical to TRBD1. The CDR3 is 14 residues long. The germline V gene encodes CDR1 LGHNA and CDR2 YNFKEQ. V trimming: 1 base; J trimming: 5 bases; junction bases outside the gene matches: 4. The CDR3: CASSQGQGRHEQYF. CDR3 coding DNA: TGTGCCAGCAGCCAAGGACAGGGGCGCCACGAGCAGTACTTC.

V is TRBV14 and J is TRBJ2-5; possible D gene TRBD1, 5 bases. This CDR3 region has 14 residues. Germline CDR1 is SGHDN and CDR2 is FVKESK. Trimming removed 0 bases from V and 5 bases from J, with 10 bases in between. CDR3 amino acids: CASSQEGALETQYF. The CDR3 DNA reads TGTGCCAGCAGCCAAGAAGGGGCGTTGGAGACCCAGTACTTC. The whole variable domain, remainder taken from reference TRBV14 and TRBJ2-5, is EAGVTQFPSHSVIEKGQTVTLRCDPISGHDNLYWYRRVMGKEIKFLLHFVKESKQDESGMPNNRFLAERTGGTYSTLKVQPAELEDSGVYFCASSQEGALETQYFGPGTRLLVL.

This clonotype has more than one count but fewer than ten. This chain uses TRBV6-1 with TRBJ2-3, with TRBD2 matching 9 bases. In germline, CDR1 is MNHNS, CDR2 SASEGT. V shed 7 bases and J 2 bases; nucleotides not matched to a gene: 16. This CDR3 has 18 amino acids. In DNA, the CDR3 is TGTGCCAGCAAGAGCACCCCGGGACTAGCCTGGAACACAGATACGCAGTATTTT. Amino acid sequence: CASKSTPGLAWNTDTQYF.

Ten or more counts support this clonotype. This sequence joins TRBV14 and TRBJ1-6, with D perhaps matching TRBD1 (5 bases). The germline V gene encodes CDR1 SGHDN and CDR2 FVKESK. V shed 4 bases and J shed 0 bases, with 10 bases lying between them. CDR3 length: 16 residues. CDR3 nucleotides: TGTGCCAGCAGCCGGCAGGGAATCTCCTATAATTCACCCCTCCACTTT. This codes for CASSRQGISYNSPLHF.

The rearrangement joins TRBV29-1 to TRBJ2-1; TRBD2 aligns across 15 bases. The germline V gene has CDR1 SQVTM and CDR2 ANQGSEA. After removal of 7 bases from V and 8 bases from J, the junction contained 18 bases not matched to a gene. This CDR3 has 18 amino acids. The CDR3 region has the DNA TGCAGCGCCCACCTCGGGACTAGCGGGAGGTTCAGGGGCGATGAGCAGTTCTTC. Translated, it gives CSAHLGTSGRFRGDEQFF.

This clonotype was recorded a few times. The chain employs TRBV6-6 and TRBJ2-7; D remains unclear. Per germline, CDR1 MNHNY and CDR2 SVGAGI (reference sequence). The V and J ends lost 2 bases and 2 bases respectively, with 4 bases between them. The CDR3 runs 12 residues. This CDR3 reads CASSYRTYEQYF. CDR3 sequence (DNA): TGTGCCAGCAGTTACAGGACCTACGAGCAGTACTTC.

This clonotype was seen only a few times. The CDR3 bases are TGTGCCAGCTCACCATGGCCGGGTGGCAATGAGCAGTTCTTC. Amino acid sequence: CASSPWPGGNEQFF. The chain has TRBV18 and TRBJ2-1; D call uncertain. With 2 bases removed from V and 6 bases from J, the gap between germline ends came to 11 bases. The CDR3 is made up of 14 amino acids. CDR1 is KGHSH and CDR2 is LQKENI in the germline V gene.

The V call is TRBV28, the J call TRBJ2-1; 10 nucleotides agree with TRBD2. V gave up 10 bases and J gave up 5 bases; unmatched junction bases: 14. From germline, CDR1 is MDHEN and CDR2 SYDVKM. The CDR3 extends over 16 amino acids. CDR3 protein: CATGTVGTSEHNEQFF. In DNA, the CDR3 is TGTGCCACCGGGACAGTTGGGACTAGCGAACACAATGAGCAGTTCTTC.

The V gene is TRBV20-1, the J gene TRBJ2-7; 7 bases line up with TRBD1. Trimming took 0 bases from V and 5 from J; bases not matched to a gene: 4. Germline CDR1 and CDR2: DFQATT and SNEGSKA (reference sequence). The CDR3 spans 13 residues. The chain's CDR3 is CSARDRQGHEQYF. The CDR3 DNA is TGCAGTGCTAGAGATAGACAGGGCCACGAGCAGTACTTC.

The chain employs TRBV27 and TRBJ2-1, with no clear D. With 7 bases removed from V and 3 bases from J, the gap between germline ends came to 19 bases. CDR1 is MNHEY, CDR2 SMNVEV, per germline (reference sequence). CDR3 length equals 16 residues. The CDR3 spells CASTPLISRYYNEQFF. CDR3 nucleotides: TGTGCCAGCACTCCACTTATCAGCCGTTACTACAATGAGCAGTTCTTC.

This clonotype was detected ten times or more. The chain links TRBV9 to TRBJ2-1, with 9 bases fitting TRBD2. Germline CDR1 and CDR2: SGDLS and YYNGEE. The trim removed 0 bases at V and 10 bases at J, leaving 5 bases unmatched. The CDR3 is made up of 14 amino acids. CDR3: CASSVGGRAGEQFF. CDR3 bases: TGTGCCAGCAGCGTAGGCGGGAGGGCGGGGGAGCAGTTCTTC.

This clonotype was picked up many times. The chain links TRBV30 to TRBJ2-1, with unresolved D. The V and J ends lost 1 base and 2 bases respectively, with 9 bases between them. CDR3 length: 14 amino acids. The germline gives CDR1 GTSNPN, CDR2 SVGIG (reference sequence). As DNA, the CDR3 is TGTGCCTGGAGTGGTGTCAGACCCTACAATGAGCAGTTCTTC. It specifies CAWSGVRPYNEQFF.

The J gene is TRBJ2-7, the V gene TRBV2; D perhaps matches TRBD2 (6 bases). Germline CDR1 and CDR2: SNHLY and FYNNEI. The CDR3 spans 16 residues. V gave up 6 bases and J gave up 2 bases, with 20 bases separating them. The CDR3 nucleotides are TGTGCCAGCAGCGCGACCTCCGGGACGGGGGCCTACGAGCAGTACTTC. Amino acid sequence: CASSATSGTGAYEQYF.

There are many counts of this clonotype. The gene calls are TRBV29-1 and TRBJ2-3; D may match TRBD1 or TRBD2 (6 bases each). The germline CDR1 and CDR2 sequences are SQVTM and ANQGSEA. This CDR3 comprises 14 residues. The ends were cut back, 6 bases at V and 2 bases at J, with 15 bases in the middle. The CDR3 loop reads CSVGGGNPTDTQYF. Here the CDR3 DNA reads TGCAGCGTGGGGGGCGGAAACCCCACAGATACGCAGTATTTT.